The 10 T cell receptor beta chains below come from one sample, sequenced in a study of CD8+ T cells in alopecia areata. As to treatment: oral pan-JAK inhibitor, 5-10 mg twice daily. cDNA prepared by RNA extraction and subsequent reverse transcription served as the template for sequencing. Sequencing used immunoSEQ multiplex PCR; TCRdb keeps in-frame clones, though not all of them. The sample consists of roughly 64,000 clones, 40% to 55% of them appearing once. Sample: CD8+ T cells sorted from blood, taken at approximately week 36, from a patient treated with tofacitinib. The source is a human donor with alopecia areata.

The chain couples TRBV9 to TRBJ2-5, with no clear D. The CDR3 is made up of 13 amino acids. The V and J ends lost 3 bases and 7 bases respectively, with 13 bases between them. CDR1 SGDLS and CDR2 YYNGEE come from the germline V gene. In nucleotides, the CDR3 is TGTGCCAGCAGCGCCTCGGAGATCGGGACCCAGTACTTC. It yields the protein CASSASEIGTQYF.

The CDR3 nucleotides are TGTGCCAGCAATGAAGCTTTCGGAGCTGAAGCTTTCTTT. This sequence encodes CASNEAFGAEAFF. This chain uses TRBV27 with TRBJ1-1, with D unresolved. This CDR3 comprises 13 residues. CDR1 MNHEY and CDR2 SMNVEV come from the germline V gene (reference sequence). Trimming left V 7 bases short and J 6 bases short, with 15 bases between.

V usage is TRBV9 and J usage is TRBJ2-6; D is undetermined. V shed 0 bases and J shed 3 bases, with 4 bases lying between them. Germline-derived CDR1 and CDR2 are SGDLS and YYNGEE. The CDR3 spans 14 residues. The CDR3 region is CASSVGYGANVLTF. CDR3 sequence (DNA): TGTGCCAGCAGCGTAGGTTATGGGGCCAACGTCCTGACTTTC. Full variable domain (remainder filled in from reference TRBV9 and TRBJ2-6): DSGVTQTPKHLITATGQRVTLRCSPRSGDLSVYWYQQSLDQGLQFLIQYYNGEERAKGNILERFSAQQFPDLHSELNLSSLELGDSALYFCASSVGYGANVLTFGAGSRLTVL.

This clone has a handful of counts. J is TRBJ1-2 and V is TRBV7-8; TRBD1 matches 12 bases. The germline V gene has CDR1 SGHVS and CDR2 FQNEAQ. This CDR3 spans 14 amino acids. V trimming: 4 bases; J trimming: 6 bases; junction bases outside the gene matches: 3. The CDR3 coding sequence is TGTGCCAGCAGCTACGGGACAGGGGGCGATGGCTACACCTTC. It codes for CASSYGTGGDGYTF.

This clone has just a few counts. The J gene is TRBJ2-1, the V gene TRBV5-6; the D is unclear. V was pared by 4 bases and J by 8 bases, with 10 bases between. In germline, CDR1 is SGHDT, CDR2 YYEEEE. This CDR3 has 12 amino acids. The DNA for the CDR3 is TGTGCCAGCAGCCCACGAGGCGATGAGCAGTTCTTC. Its protein is CASSPRGDEQFF.

Only a few counts were recorded for this clone. V is TRBV14 and J is TRBJ2-1; no clear D gene. CDR3 size: 17 residues. Deletions cut 1 base from V and 0 bases from J, with 13 bases between. Looked up from germline, CDR1 is SGHDN and CDR2 is FVKESK. CDR3 nucleotides: TGTGCCAGCAGCCAAGGTCGCGGAATGCTCTCCTACAATGAGCAGTTCTTC. Protein product: CASSQGRGMLSYNEQFF.

This clone was counted many times. At one of its ends the junction is not consistent with the germline gene, which may arise from a read error. This CDR3 is also generated by other DNA sequences in the sample. The chain employs TRBV4-1 and TRBJ2-7; D may be TRBD2 (6 bases). The germline V gene encodes CDR1 MGHRA and CDR2 YSYEKL. The CDR3 length is 16 residues. CDR3 nucleotide sequence: TGTGCCAGCAGCCAAGATTCGACTAGTCCCTCCTACGAGCAGTACTTC. Translation gives CASSQDSTSPSYEQYF.

The chain combines TRBV23-1 with TRBJ2-1, with unresolved D. TRBV23-1 is an ORF, with its function uncertain. Trimming stripped 0 bases from V and 3 bases from J, with 12 bases between. There are 16 residues in the CDR3. CDR3 loop: CASSQSGWQNYNEQFF. The CDR3 DNA is TGCGCCAGCAGTCAATCAGGTTGGCAGAACTACAATGAGCAGTTCTTC.

CDR3 sequence: CASSPPEREGIEAFF. The CDR3 DNA reads as TGTGCCAGCTCACCACCGGAGCGTGAGGGTATTGAAGCTTTCTTT. The genes are TRBV18 and TRBJ1-1; D is ambiguous. Germline V gene data show CDR1 as KGHSH and CDR2 as LQKENI. The V and J ends lost 0 bases and 7 bases respectively, with 15 bases between them. The CDR3 length is 15 residues.

The chain has TRBV7-9 and TRBJ2-5; TRBD2 aligns across 10 bases. This CDR3 spans 14 amino acids. Looked up from germline, CDR1 is SEHNR and CDR2 is FQNEAQ (reference sequence). V lost 5 bases to trimming and J lost 7 bases; unmatched junction nucleotides: 7. The DNA for the CDR3 is TGTGCCAGCAGCCAGCGGGAGGGCCTCGGGACCCAGTACTTC. Translation gives CASSQREGLGTQYF.